The 9 T cell receptor beta chains below all came from one sample that was sequenced in a study of cytomegalovirus exposure and HLA in healthy donors. Primers: 60 Vbeta forward and 13 Jbeta reverse. Method: immunoSEQ multiplex PCR; TCRdb's copy keeps in-frame clones and lacks some. Of under 200,000 clones in the sample, 75% were seen once. Sequencing input: PBMCs. The source of these receptors is a man aged 18 to 35 in good health and CMV-seronegative.

This chain joins TRBV25-1 and TRBJ2-5; D gene ambiguous. Judging by the DNA end, TRBJ2-7 fits better; the J call may be wrong. The germline V gene has CDR1 MGHDK and CDR2 SYGVNS. CDR3 length: 17 residues. This chain's CDR3 is CASSETAPQPAFHEQYF. The CDR3 coding sequence is TGTGCCAGCAGTGAAACTGCCCCGCAGCCAGCGTTCCACGAGCAGTACTTC.

The chain carries TRBV14 and TRBJ2-2; D not certain. Germline CDR1 SGHDN, CDR2 FVKESK. CDR3 length equals 16 residues. Deletions cut 4 bases from V and 3 bases from J, with 15 bases between. DNA of the CDR3: TGTGCCAGCAGCCTCGGCCCAAGAGGCGACACCGGGGAGCTGTTTTTT. This translates into CASSLGPRGDTGELFF.

V usage is TRBV28 and J usage is TRBJ1-3, with a possible D match to TRBD1 (5 bases). CDR1 is MDHEN and CDR2 is SYDVKM in the germline V gene. CDR3 length equals 13 residues. Trimming left V 8 bases short and J 4 bases short, with 12 bases between. The chain's CDR3 is CASLGLFGNTIYF. The DNA for the CDR3 is TGTGCCAGCTTGGGACTCTTCGGAAACACCATATATTTT.

V usage is TRBV7-9 and J usage is TRBJ1-1; 9 nucleotides line up with TRBD1. This CDR3 is built from 15 residues. Trimming took 6 bases from V and 3 from J; bases not matched to a gene: 8. Germline-derived CDR1 and CDR2 are SEHNR and FQNEAQ (reference sequence). CDR3 DNA: TGTGCCAGCAGTTTACAGGGGGCGCGGGACACTGAAGCTTTCTTT. As protein: CASSLQGARDTEAFF.

This clone appeared once. The rearrangement uses TRBV7-9 and TRBJ2-7; tentatively, D is TRBD1 (5 bases). V dropped 2 bases and J dropped 4 bases, with 6 bases sitting between them. Germline V lookup: CDR1 SEHNR, CDR2 FQNEAQ (reference sequence). This CDR3 region has 12 residues. CDR3: CASSLQGYEQYF. Here the CDR3 DNA reads TGTGCCAGCAGCTTACAGGGTTACGAGCAGTACTTC.

This clone was recorded once. CDR3 sequence reads: CSLRGAGRADTQYF. CDR3 in DNA: TGCAGCCTCCGGGGGGCAGGGCGCGCAGATACGCAGTATTTT. V usage is TRBV29-1 and J usage is TRBJ2-3; D is perhaps TRBD2 (7 bases). The V end was cut by 8 bases, the J end by 4 bases, with 19 bases between. The CDR3 has 14 residues. Germline assignment: CDR1 SQVTM and CDR2 ANQGSEA.

The V and J genes are TRBV5-1 and TRBJ1-1; D possibly corresponds to TRBD1 (5 bases). This CDR3 contains 16 residues. The V and J ends lost 0 bases and 0 bases respectively, with 12 bases between them. Germline V gene lookup returns CDR1 SGHRS and CDR2 YFSETQ. CDR3 bases: TGCGCCAGCAGCTTGGCCCCGGGGGGGATGAACACTGAAGCTTTCTTT. Translation: CASSLAPGGMNTEAFF.

The V and J genes are TRBV25-1 and TRBJ2-5; tentative D call: TRBD1 (6 bases). Germline V lookup: CDR1 MGHDK, CDR2 SYGVNS. V dropped 2 bases and J dropped 4 bases, with 8 bases sitting between them. The CDR3 length is 13 residues. The CDR3 region is CASSEQGPETQYF. The CDR3 nucleotides are TGTGCCAGCAGTGAACAGGGGCCAGAGACCCAGTACTTC.

J is TRBJ2-2 and V is TRBV7-9, with unresolved D. Germline CDR1 and CDR2: SEHNR and FQNEAQ (reference sequence). V dropped 2 bases and J dropped 3 bases, with 13 bases sitting between them. CDR3 size: 16 residues. Written as DNA, the CDR3 is TGTGCCAGCAGCTTATCTCGAACGGCGGACACCGGGGAGCTGTTTTTT. It encodes CASSLSRTADTGELFF.